A single sample is the source of the 7 T cell receptor beta chains below, sequenced in a study of tumour-infiltrating T cells in Burkitt lymphoma. Clones were sequenced by immunoSEQ multiplex PCR, and TCRdb holds only the in-frame ones, with some missing. The table lists under 9,000 clones, over 65% of them singletons, with roughly 40% in the top ten. The material sequenced was tumor tissue. These TCRs come from a human donor with diffuse large B-cell lymphoma.

The chain couples TRBV27 to TRBJ2-7, with 8 bases matching TRBD2. CDR1 is MNHEY, CDR2 SMNVEV, per germline (reference sequence). The trim removed 6 bases at V and 7 bases at J, leaving 11 bases unmatched. The CDR3 is 14 residues long. The CDR3 nucleotides are TGTGCCAGCAGCCCTGATAGCGGGGCGAGGGAGCAGTACTTC. It encodes CASSPDSGAREQYF.

The rearrangement uses TRBV7-9 and TRBJ2-1, with 13 bases fitting TRBD2. The V and J ends lost 4 bases and 4 bases, in that order; junction bases with no gene match: 10. Germline V CDR1 and CDR2: SEHNR, FQNEAQ (reference sequence). The CDR3 contains 18 residues. The DNA of the CDR3 is TGTGCCAGCAGCTCCTCGACTAGCGGGGGGAAAGAGTACAATGAGCAGTTCTTC. Its translation: CASSSSTSGGKEYNEQFF.

The chain joins TRBV6-1 to TRBJ1-2, with D uncertain. The CDR3 has 13 amino acids. Trimming shortened V by 4 bases and J by 0 bases, and 6 bases separated the two germline ends. The germline V gene encodes CDR1 MNHNS and CDR2 SASEGT. For the CDR3, the DNA is TGTGCCAGCAGTGCGGCAGCTAACTATGGCTACACCTTC. Translated, it gives CASSAAANYGYTF.

J is TRBJ2-2 and V is TRBV5-4; TRBD2 is a possible D gene (5 bases). Trimming cost V 3 bases and J 5 bases, with 8 bases left between them. This CDR3 spans 13 amino acids. Germline V lookup: CDR1 SGHNT, CDR2 YYREEE (reference sequence). The CDR3 reads CASSSDWTGELFF. In DNA, the CDR3 is TGTGCCAGCAGCTCGGACTGGACCGGGGAGCTGTTTTTT. Combining the CDR3 with reference TRBV5-4 and TRBJ2-2 gives the whole variable domain ETGVTQSPTHLIKTRGQQVTLRCSSQSGHNTVSWYQQALGQGPQFIFQYYREEENGRGNFPPRFSGLQFPNYSSELNVNALELDDSALYLCASSSDWTGELFFGEGSRLTVL.

The genes are TRBV6-6 and TRBJ1-2, with D hard to call. Germline assignment: CDR1 MNHNY and CDR2 SVGAGI (reference sequence). The CDR3 has 15 residues. Deletions cut 2 bases from V and 4 bases from J, with 14 bases between. The DNA of the CDR3 is TGTGCCAGCAGTTACCCCAAATCGGGGAGCTATGGCTACACCTTC. Its translation: CASSYPKSGSYGYTF.

V and J are TRBV9 and TRBJ1-1; no reliable D call. Germline V gene lookup returns CDR1 SGDLS and CDR2 YYNGEE. Trimming stripped 1 base from V and 3 bases from J, with 7 bases between. The CDR3 has 13 residues. The CDR3 DNA sequence: TGTGCCAGCAGCGTATTGCGGGACACTGAAGCTTTCTTT. Amino acid sequence: CASSVLRDTEAFF. The full variable domain, rest sourced from reference TRBV9 and TRBJ1-1, is DSGVTQTPKHLITATGQRVTLRCSPRSGDLSVYWYQQSLDQGLQFLIQYYNGEERAKGNILERFSAQQFPDLHSELNLSSLELGDSALYFCASSVLRDTEAFFGQGTRLTVV.

In DNA form, the CDR3 reads TGCGCCAGCTTAGCTTCTGGACAGGGTCGGAATGAAGCTTTCTTT. This encodes CASLASGQGRNEAFF. The chain has TRBV10-2 and TRBJ1-1; 8 nucleotides align to TRBD1. The CDR3 loop spans 15 amino acids. In germline, CDR1 is WSHSY, CDR2 SAAADI. With 8 bases clipped from V and 7 bases from J, the junction kept 15 bases outside the gene matches.